The clone carrying this T cell receptor beta chain was seen more than once but under ten times. The antigen is undetermined. Ophthalmopathy patients had moderate-to-severe active disease, CAS ≥3, NOSPECS ≥4, and disease duration under 3 months. CDR1 is LNHDA, CDR2 SQIVND, per germline (reference sequence). This CDR3 is 16 amino acids long. Trimming cost V 2 bases and J 6 bases; bases outside gene matches: 8. TCR beta CDR3 regions were amplified from RNA transcripts. First-round RT-PCR targeting the TCR CDR3 was performed with the HTBI primer set. TCRdb redid the calling of the multiplex PCR reads with MiXCR, one entry per CDR3 protein. The sample contains around 540,000 distinct CDR3 sequences, roughly 15% of which appear only once. The data belong to a study of T cells in Graves' hyperthyroidism and ophthalmopathy. Study-level points and caveats: Blood held most thyroid clonotypes expanded above 0.001 frequency. Median prediction lead before ophthalmopathy onset was 6 to 8 months with the model.

The chain has TRBV19 and TRBJ2-3, with TRBD1 identical over 10 bases. The material sequenced was blood. The clonotype was recovered from a woman aged 25 to 39 with Graves' ophthalmopathy. CDR3 sequence reads: CASSIRGGTGDDTQYF. The CDR3 DNA follows: TGTGCCAGTAGTATACGGGGCGGGACAGGGGACGATACGCAGTATTTT.